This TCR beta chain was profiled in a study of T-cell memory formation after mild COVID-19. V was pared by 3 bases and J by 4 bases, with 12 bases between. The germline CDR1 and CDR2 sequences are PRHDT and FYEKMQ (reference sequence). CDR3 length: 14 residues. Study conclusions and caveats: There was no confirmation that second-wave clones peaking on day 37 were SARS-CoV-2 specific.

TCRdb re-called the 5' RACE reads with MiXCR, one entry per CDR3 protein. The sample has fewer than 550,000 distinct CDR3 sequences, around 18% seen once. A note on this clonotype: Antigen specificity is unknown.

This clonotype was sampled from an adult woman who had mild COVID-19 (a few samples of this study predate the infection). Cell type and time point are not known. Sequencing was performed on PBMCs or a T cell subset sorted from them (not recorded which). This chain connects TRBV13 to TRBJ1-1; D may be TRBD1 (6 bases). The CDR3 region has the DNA TGTGCCAGCAGCTTCAGGGGAGGGGCCACTGAAGCTTTCTTT. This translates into CASSFRGGATEAFF.